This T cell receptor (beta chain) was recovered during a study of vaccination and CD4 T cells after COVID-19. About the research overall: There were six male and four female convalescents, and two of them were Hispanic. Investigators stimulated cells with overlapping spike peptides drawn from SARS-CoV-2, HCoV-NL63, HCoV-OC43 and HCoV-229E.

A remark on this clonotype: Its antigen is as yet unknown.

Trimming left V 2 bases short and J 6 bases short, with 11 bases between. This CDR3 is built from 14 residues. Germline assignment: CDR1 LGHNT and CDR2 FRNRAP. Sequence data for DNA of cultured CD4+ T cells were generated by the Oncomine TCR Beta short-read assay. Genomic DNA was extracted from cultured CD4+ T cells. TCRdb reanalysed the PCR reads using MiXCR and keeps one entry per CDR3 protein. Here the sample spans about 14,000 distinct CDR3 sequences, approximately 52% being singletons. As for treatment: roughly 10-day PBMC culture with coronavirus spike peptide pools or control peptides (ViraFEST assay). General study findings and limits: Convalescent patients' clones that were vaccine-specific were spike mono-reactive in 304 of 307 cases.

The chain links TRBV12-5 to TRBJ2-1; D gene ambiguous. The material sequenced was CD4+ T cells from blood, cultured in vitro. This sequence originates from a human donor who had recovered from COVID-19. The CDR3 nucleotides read TGTGCTAGTGGTTTGATGGTTAAGTTCAATGAGCAGTTCTTC. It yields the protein CASGLMVKFNEQFF.